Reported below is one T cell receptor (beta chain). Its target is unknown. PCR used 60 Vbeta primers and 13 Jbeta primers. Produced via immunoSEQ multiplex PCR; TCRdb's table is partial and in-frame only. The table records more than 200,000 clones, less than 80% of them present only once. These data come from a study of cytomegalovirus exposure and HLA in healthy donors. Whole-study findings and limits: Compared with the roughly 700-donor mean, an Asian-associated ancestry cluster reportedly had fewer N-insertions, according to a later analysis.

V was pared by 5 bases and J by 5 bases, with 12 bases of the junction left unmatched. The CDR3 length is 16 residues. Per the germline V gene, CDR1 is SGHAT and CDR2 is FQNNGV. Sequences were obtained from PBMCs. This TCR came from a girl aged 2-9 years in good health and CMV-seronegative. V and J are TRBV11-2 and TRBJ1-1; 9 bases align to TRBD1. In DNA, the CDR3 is TGTGCCAGCAGCCCCCTCTTCGGGACAGGGAGTACTGAAGCTTTCTTT. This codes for CASSPLFGTGSTEAFF.